A single T cell receptor beta chain is shown here with its context. Its specificity is unknown. This sample was included in a study of T cell responses to AZD1222 COVID-19 vaccine. Study outcomes and limitations: Donor demographics were predominantly white British with a female majority; clonal diversity may be underestimated. No day 14 peak samples; only post-peak repertoires were characterized.

Using immunoSEQ multiplex PCR, the repertoire was profiled, and TCRdb retains in-frame clones only, with some absent. The data contain about 77,000 clones, roughly 90% of them singletons. It was second doses at about 4 or about 12 weeks that were pooled. CDR3 size: 14 residues. Germline CDR1 reads LNHNV; CDR2 reads YYDKDF (reference sequence). V lost 5 bases to trimming and J lost 1 base, with 11 bases between them. This sequence was found in an adult who received the AZD1222 COVID-19 vaccine. The sequencing used peripheral blood, collected 28 days after the second AZD1222 dose. The chain has TRBV15 and TRBJ1-1; possibly TRBD1 for D (6 bases). CDR3 loop: CATSLTDRNTEAFF. The CDR3 nucleotides are TGTGCCACCAGCCTAACGGACAGGAACACTGAAGCTTTCTTT.